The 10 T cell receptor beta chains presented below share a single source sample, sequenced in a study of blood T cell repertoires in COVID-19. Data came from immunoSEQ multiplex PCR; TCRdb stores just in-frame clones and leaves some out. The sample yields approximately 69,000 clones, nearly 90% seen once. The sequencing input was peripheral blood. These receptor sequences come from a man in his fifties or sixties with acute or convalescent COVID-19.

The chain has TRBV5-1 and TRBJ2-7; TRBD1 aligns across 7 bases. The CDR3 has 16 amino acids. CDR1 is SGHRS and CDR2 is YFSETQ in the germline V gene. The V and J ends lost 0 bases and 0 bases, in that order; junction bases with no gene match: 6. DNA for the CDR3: TGCGCCAGCAGCTTGGACGGACAGGCGGTCTCCTACGAGCAGTACTTC. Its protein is CASSLDGQAVSYEQYF.

The CDR3 loop reads CAWRVQGSNQPQHF. The CDR3 nucleotides are TGTGCCTGGAGGGTCCAGGGTAGCAATCAGCCCCAGCATTTT. This rearrangement joins TRBV30 to TRBJ1-5, with a weak D call TRBD1 (5 bases). V lost 3 bases to trimming and J lost 0 bases, with 9 bases between them. Germline assignment: CDR1 GTSNPN and CDR2 SVGIG (reference sequence). The CDR3 consists of 14 residues.

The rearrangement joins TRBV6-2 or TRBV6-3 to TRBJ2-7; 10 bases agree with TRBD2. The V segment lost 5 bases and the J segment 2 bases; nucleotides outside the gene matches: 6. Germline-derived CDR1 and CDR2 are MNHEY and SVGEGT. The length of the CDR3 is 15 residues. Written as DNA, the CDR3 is TGTGCCAGCAGTAACTTAGCGGGGGGCCCCTACGAGCAGTACTTC. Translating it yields CASSNLAGGPYEQYF.

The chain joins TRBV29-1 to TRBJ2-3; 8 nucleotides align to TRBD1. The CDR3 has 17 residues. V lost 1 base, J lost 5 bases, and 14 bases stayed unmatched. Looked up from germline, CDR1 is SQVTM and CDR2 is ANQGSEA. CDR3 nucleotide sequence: TGCAGCGTTGAAGGATTTTGGACAGGGAACCGCGGAGATACGCAGTATTTT. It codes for CSVEGFWTGNRGDTQYF.

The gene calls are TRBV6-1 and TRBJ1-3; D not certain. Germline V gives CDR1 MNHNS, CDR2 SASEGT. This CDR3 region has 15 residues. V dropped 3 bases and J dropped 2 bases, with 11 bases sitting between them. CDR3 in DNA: TGTGCCAGCAGTGAGGGCAGTGGCCCTGGAAACACCATATATTTT. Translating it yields CASSEGSGPGNTIYF.

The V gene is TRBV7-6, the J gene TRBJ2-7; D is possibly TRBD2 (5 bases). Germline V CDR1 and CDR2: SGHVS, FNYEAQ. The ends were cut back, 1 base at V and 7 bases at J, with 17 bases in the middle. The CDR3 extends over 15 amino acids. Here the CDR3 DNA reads TGTGCCAGCAGCTTAGTAGCCGTCGGTCGGGGAGAGCAGTACTTC. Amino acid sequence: CASSLVAVGRGEQYF.

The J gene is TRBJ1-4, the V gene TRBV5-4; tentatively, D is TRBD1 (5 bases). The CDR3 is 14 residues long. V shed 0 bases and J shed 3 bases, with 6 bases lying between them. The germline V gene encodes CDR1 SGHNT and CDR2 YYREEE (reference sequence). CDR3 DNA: TGTGCCAGCAGCTTGGCAGGGTCTAATGAAAAACTGTTTTTT. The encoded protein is CASSLAGSNEKLFF.

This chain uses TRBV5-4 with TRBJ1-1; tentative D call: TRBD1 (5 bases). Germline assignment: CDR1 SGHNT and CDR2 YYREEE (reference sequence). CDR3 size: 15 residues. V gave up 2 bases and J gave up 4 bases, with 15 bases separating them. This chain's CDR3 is CASSLGPGYLTEAFF. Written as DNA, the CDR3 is TGTGCCAGCAGCTTAGGACCAGGGTATCTCACTGAAGCTTTCTTT.

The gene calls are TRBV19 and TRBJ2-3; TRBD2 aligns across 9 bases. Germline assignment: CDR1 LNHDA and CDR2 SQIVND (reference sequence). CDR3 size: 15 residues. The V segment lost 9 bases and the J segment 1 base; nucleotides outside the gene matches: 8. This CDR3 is CASTGTSSRTDTQYF. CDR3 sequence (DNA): TGTGCCAGCACCGGGACTAGCTCCCGCACAGATACGCAGTATTTT.

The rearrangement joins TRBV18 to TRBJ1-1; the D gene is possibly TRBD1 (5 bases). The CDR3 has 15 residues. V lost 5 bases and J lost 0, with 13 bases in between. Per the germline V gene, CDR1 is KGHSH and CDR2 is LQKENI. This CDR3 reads CASSSLGGLNTEAFF. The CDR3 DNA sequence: TGTGCCAGCTCAAGTCTCGGGGGGTTGAACACTGAAGCTTTCTTT.